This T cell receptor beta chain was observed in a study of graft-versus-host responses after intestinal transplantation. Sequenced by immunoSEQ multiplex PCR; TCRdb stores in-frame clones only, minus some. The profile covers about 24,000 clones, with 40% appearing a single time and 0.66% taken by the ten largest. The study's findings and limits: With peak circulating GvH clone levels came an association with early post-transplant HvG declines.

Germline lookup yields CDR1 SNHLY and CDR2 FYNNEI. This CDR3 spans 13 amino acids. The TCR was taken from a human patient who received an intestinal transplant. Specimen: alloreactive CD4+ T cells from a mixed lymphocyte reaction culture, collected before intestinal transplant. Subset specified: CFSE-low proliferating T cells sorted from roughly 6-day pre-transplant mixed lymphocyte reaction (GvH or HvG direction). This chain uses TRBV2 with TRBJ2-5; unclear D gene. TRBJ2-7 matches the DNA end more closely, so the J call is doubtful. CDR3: CASSQQSGYEQYF. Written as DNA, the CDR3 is TGTGCCAGCAGTCAACAGAGTGGTTACGAGCAGTACTTC.